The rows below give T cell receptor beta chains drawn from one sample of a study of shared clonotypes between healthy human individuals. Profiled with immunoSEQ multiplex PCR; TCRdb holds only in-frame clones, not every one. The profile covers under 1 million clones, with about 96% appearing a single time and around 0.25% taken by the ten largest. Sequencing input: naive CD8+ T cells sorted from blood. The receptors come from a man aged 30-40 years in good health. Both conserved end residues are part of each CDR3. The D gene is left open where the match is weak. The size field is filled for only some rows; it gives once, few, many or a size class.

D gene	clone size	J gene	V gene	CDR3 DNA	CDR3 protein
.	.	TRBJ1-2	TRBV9	TGTGCCAGCAGCGGCCACCTGATGGGAACAGACTATGGCTACACCTTC	CASSGHLMGTDYGYTF
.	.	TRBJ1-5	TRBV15	TGTGCCACCAGCAGAGATGAACAGGGTAATCAGCCCCAGCATTTT	CATSRDEQGNQPQHF
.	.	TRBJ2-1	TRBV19	TGTGCCAGTAGTCTAGGGTCTGCCTACAATGAGCAGTTCTTC	CASSLGSAYNEQFF
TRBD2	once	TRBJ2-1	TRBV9	TGTGCCAGTGACCAAGCGGGAGGTGAGCAGTTCTTC	CASDQAGGEQFF
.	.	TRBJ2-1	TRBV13	TGTGCCAGCAGCCTAGCCAATGAGCAGTTCTTC	CASSLANEQFF
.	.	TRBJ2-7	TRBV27	TGTGCCAGCAGTTATGGACGGGAATCCTACGAGCAGTACTTC	CASSYGRESYEQYF
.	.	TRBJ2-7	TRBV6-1	TGTGCCAGCAGTGAAGAACAGGCCTACGAGCAGTACTTC	CASSEEQAYEQYF
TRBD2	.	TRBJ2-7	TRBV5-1	TGCGCCAGCAGCTTGGAGGCTAGCGGGAGCACCTACGAGCAGTACTTC	CASSLEASGSTYEQYF
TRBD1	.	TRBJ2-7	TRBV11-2	TGTGCCAGCAGCTTAGGGACAGGATCCTACGAGCAGTACTTC	CASSLGTGSYEQYF
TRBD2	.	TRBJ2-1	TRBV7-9	TGTGCCAGCAGCTTAAAAGCGGGAGCCTACAATGAGCAGTTCTTC	CASSLKAGAYNEQFF
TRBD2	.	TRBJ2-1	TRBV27	TGTGCCAGCACCTTACTCGGGACTAGCGGGACGGCGGATGAGCAGTTCTTC	CASTLLGTSGTADEQFF
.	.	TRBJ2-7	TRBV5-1	TGCGCCAGCAGTCCAACCGGGCCGAGCTCCTACGAGCAGTACTTC	CASSPTGPSSYEQYF